These 26 T cell receptor beta chains were sequenced from one sample in a study of T cells after yellow fever vaccination. MiXCR, applied by TCRdb to the 5' RACE reads, yields one record per CDR3 protein. The table shows about 260,000 distinct CDR3 sequences, with 13% occurring only once. Sequenced here: CD4+ T cells sorted from PBMCs, sampled 45 days after the yellow fever booster vaccination. The source of these receptors is a man younger than 40 who received the YFV17D yellow fever vaccine.

The count of this clonotype is one. The gene calls are TRBV18 and TRBJ2-1; weak D call: TRBD1 (6 bases). Trimming left V 0 bases short and J 3 bases short, with 12 bases between. This CDR3 region has 16 residues. Germline lookup yields CDR1 KGHSH and CDR2 LQKENI. CDR3 in DNA: TGTGCCAGCTCACCACCGCTCGGACAGCGCTACAATGAGCAGTTCTTC. Translation: CASSPPLGQRYNEQFF.

The chain uses TRBV12-3 or TRBV12-4 and TRBJ2-1, with 9 bases that match TRBD1. The CDR3 length is 17 residues. With 7 bases clipped from V and 2 bases from J, the junction kept 12 bases outside the gene matches. CDR3 DNA sequence: TGTGCCAGCACGACCGGGACAGGGAAGGGGGCCTACAATGAGCAGTTCTTC. Its translation: CASTTGTGKGAYNEQFF.

The chain has TRBV19 and TRBJ1-4; D unclear. This CDR3 spans 16 amino acids. CDR1 is LNHDA, CDR2 SQIVND, per germline (reference sequence). Trimming stripped 6 bases from V and 3 bases from J, with 17 bases between. The chain's CDR3 is CASSSGDTVSNEKLFF. Here the CDR3 DNA reads TGTGCCAGTAGCTCCGGCGACACGGTTTCTAATGAAAAACTGTTTTTT.

This rearrangement joins TRBV5-1 to TRBJ2-3, with 8 bases that match TRBD1. This CDR3 is built from 17 residues. After removal of 2 bases from V and 0 bases from J, the junction contained 8 bases not matched to a gene. The germline V gene encodes CDR1 SGHRS and CDR2 YFSETQ. CDR3 loop: CASSFLQGGSSTDTQYF. The CDR3 DNA follows: TGCGCCAGCAGCTTTTTACAGGGGGGATCTAGCACAGATACGCAGTATTTT.

This clonotype was picked up a small number of times. V and J are TRBV20-1 and TRBJ2-1; 10 bases fit TRBD2. After removal of 5 bases from V and 2 bases from J, the junction contained 9 bases not matched to a gene. This CDR3 is built from 16 residues. Germline assignment: CDR1 DFQATT and CDR2 SNEGSKA (reference sequence). This CDR3 is CSAPVLAGEAYNEQFF. The CDR3 nucleotides are TGCAGTGCTCCAGTTCTAGCGGGAGAAGCCTACAATGAGCAGTTCTTC.

This chain links TRBV10-2 with TRBJ1-4, with a weak D call TRBD1 (5 bases). The CDR3 contains 15 residues. The germline CDR1 and CDR2 sequences are WSHSY and SAAADI. V was cut by 2 bases and J by 7 bases, with 14 bases left in between. The CDR3 here is CASSEIPGRVEKLFF. The CDR3 nucleotides read TGCGCCAGCAGTGAGATTCCGGGCAGGGTTGAAAAACTGTTTTTT.

The CDR3, as DNA: TGCAGTGCTAGAGGTTTTGGTAGCGGGAGTAGCCAAGAGACCCAGTACTTC. Translated: CSARGFGSGSSQETQYF. The J gene is TRBJ2-5, the V gene TRBV20-1; TRBD2 matches 9 bases. Germline loops: CDR1 DFQATT, CDR2 SNEGSKA (reference sequence). V lost 1 base and J lost 1; bases outside the gene matches: 10. There are 17 residues in the CDR3.

V gene TRBV7-2 combines with J gene TRBJ2-5, with TRBD2 matching 7 bases. CDR3 length: 15 residues. The junction had 5 bases not matched to a gene; V was cut back by 2 bases and J by 2 bases. The germline V gene has CDR1 SGHTA and CDR2 FQGNSA. This chain's CDR3 is CASSLMSGEQETQYF. In nucleotides, the CDR3 is TGTGCCAGCAGCTTAATGAGCGGGGAACAAGAGACCCAGTACTTC.

The chain is built from TRBV20-1 and TRBJ2-7; 7 nucleotides agree with TRBD2. This CDR3 region has 14 residues. Germline V lookup: CDR1 DFQATT, CDR2 SNEGSKA (reference sequence). V gave up 6 bases and J gave up 3 bases; unmatched junction bases: 11. CDR3 DNA: TGCAGTGCGCCCACTAGCGAGCCGATCTACGAGCAGTACTTC. It is translated as CSAPTSEPIYEQYF.

This clonotype was detected a few times. The chain has TRBV27 and TRBJ1-1; 7 bases agree with TRBD1. The CDR3 consists of 16 residues. V was clipped by 0 bases and J by 0 bases; unmatched bases: 4. Germline lookup yields CDR1 MNHEY and CDR2 SMNVEV (reference sequence). The CDR3 coding sequence is TGTGCCAGCAGTTTATCGACAGGGAAAATGAACACTGAAGCTTTCTTT. It specifies CASSLSTGKMNTEAFF.

This chain uses TRBV5-8 with TRBJ1-2; D call uncertain. The V gene lost 8 bases and the J gene lost 2 bases, with 19 bases spanning the gap. Germline CDR1 and CDR2: SGHTS and YDEGEE. The CDR3 consists of 15 residues. The CDR3 DNA reads TGTGCCAGAACCCGGATAGGCGCGGGAAACTATGGCTACACCTTC. It encodes CARTRIGAGNYGYTF.

This chain links TRBV7-2 with TRBJ2-2, with D possibly being TRBD1 (5 bases). V lost 11 bases and J 5 bases, leaving 18 bases between the germline ends. Germline CDR1 and CDR2: SGHTA and FQGNSA. The CDR3 totals 14 residues. The CDR3 protein is CAAATGAGTGELFF. The CDR3 nucleotides read TGTGCCGCTGCTACAGGAGCAGGGACCGGGGAGCTGTTTTTT.

This clonotype was counted many times. The chain is built from TRBV4-3 and TRBJ2-1, with 7 bases fitting TRBD1. This CDR3 contains 13 residues. The germline gives CDR1 LGHNA, CDR2 YSLEER. Trimming at V came to 4 bases and at J to 8 bases, leaving 5 bases not matched to a gene. Here the CDR3 DNA reads TGCGCCAGCAGCCTCAACAGGGGCCATGAGCAGTTCTTC. Protein sequence: CASSLNRGHEQFF.

This clonotype has more than one count but fewer than ten. The rearrangement links TRBV12-3 or TRBV12-4 to TRBJ2-6, with D perhaps TRBD1 (5 bases). Trimming left V 3 bases short and J 2 bases short, with 8 bases between. The CDR3 runs to 15 residues. DNA of the CDR3: TGTGCCAGCAGTTTTGTAGGGGCTGGGGCCAACGTCCTGACTTTC. As protein: CASSFVGAGANVLTF.

This clonotype occurred many times. The rearrangement uses TRBV20-1 and TRBJ2-3, with 12 nucleotides matching TRBD2. With 6 bases clipped from V and 5 bases from J, the junction kept 21 bases outside the gene matches. Germline CDR1 and CDR2: DFQATT and SNEGSKA (reference sequence). This CDR3 has 19 amino acids. The CDR3 nucleotides are TGCAGTGCAGCCGCCCCTAGGGCTAGCGGGAGGGCCATGTTAGATACGCAGTATTTT. As protein: CSAAAPRASGRAMLDTQYF.

The genes are TRBV5-4 and TRBJ2-6; 7 nucleotides match TRBD1. The CDR3 spans 19 residues. Germline CDR1 reads SGHNT; CDR2 reads YYREEE (reference sequence). The ends lost 3 bases at V and 1 base at J; junction bases unmatched: 13. The CDR3 coding sequence is TGTGCCAGCAGCTCGGGTAGCAGGGGGTACCTTTCTGGGGCCAACGTCCTGACTTTC. Residues: CASSSGSRGYLSGANVLTF.

This chain's CDR3 is CASSDPLQGGAYEQYF. DNA of the CDR3: TGTGCCAGCAGTGACCCCCTACAGGGCGGGGCCTACGAGCAGTACTTC. V is TRBV25-1 and J is TRBJ2-7, with D possibly called TRBD1 or TRBD2 (6 bases each). The germline V gene encodes CDR1 MGHDK and CDR2 SYGVNS. This CDR3 has 16 amino acids. Deletions cut 3 bases from V and 2 bases from J, with 17 bases between.

In this sample, this clonotype turned up a few times. The V and J genes are TRBV18 and TRBJ2-7; unclear D gene. This CDR3 has 13 amino acids. Trimming left V 0 bases short and J 4 bases short, with 7 bases between. CDR1 KGHSH and CDR2 LQKENI come from the germline V gene. Here the CDR3 DNA reads TGTGCCAGCTCACCACCGATTACGTACGAGCAGTACTTC. This gives the protein CASSPPITYEQYF.

The table lists this clonotype with a few counts. The rearrangement joins TRBV5-1 to TRBJ2-1; 9 nucleotides match TRBD2. With V trimmed by 4 bases and J by 6 bases, 8 bases remained unmatched. Germline CDR1 SGHRS, CDR2 YFSETQ. The CDR3 has 15 residues. CDR3 region: CASSRSGRSPNEQFF. DNA of the CDR3: TGCGCCAGCAGCCGGAGCGGGAGGTCTCCCAATGAGCAGTTCTTC.

The chain has TRBV5-1 and TRBJ2-7; TRBD1 matches at 7 bases. From germline, CDR1 is SGHRS and CDR2 YFSETQ. CDR3 length: 12 amino acids. V shed 9 bases and J 5 bases; nucleotides not matched to a gene: 8. In DNA form, the CDR3 reads TGCGCCACCTCTACAGGGGTCAACGAGCAGTACTTC. Amino acid sequence: CATSTGVNEQYF. The full variable domain, completed using reference TRBV5-1 and TRBJ2-7, is KAGVTQTPRYLIKTRGQQVTLSCSPISGHRSVSWYQQTPGQGLQFLFEYFSETQRNKGNFPGRFSGRQFSNSRSEMNVSTLELGDSALYLCATSTGVNEQYFGPGTRLTVT.

The rearrangement uses TRBV6-1 and TRBJ2-3; D possibly uses TRBD1 or TRBD2 (5 bases each). V lost 6 bases and J lost 7, with 11 bases in between. The CDR3 covers 12 residues. CDR1 is MNHNS and CDR2 is SASEGT in the germline V gene. CDR3: CASRSGPNTQYF. The CDR3 nucleotides are TGTGCCAGCAGATCGGGACCTAATACGCAGTATTTT.

In this sample, this clonotype turned up a few times. V usage is TRBV5-1 and J usage is TRBJ2-3; TRBD1 matches 10 bases. CDR1 is SGHRS and CDR2 is YFSETQ in the germline V gene. The CDR3 runs 15 residues. V shed 4 bases and J 5 bases; nucleotides not matched to a gene: 7. DNA for the CDR3: TGCGCCAGCAGCATTGACAGGGGGCAGAGAGATACGCAGTATTTT. As protein: CASSIDRGQRDTQYF.

This clonotype turned up a few times. The chain employs TRBV7-2 and TRBJ1-1; TRBD1 agrees at 8 bases. The CDR3 runs to 15 residues. J gave up 10 bases and V 5 bases, and 15 bases lay outside the gene matches. Germline V gene lookup returns CDR1 SGHTA and CDR2 FQGNSA. The CDR3 spells CASSNSGDRRRGAFF. Written as DNA, the CDR3 is TGTGCCAGCAGCAACTCCGGGGACAGGAGGCGGGGAGCTTTCTTT.

The V gene is TRBV24-1, the J gene TRBJ2-1, with TRBD2 matching 13 bases. Germline loops: CDR1 KGHDR, CDR2 SFDVKD. Unmatched junction bases numbered 4, after V lost 0 bases and J lost 9 bases. This CDR3 has 16 amino acids. In nucleotides, the CDR3 is TGTGCCACCAGTGATTTGACTAGCGGGAGGGCCGGTGAGCAGTTCTTC. Encoded protein: CATSDLTSGRAGEQFF.

The CDR3, as DNA: TGCAGTGCTCGTCCTCTCCAGGGGTTTAGCGGGAGGGCAAATGAGCAGTTCTTC. This encodes CSARPLQGFSGRANEQFF. This sequence joins TRBV20-1 and TRBJ2-1; 11 positions match TRBD2. The CDR3 contains 18 residues. With 5 bases clipped from V and 7 bases from J, the junction kept 19 bases outside the gene matches. CDR1 and CDR2 from the germline V gene are DFQATT and SNEGSKA (reference sequence).

This clonotype was recorded at least ten times. V is TRBV5-1 and J is TRBJ2-1; D is unclear. The germline V gene has CDR1 SGHRS and CDR2 YFSETQ. Deletions cut 3 bases from V and 8 bases from J, with 12 bases between. This CDR3 has 13 residues. CDR3 nucleotides: TGCGCCAGCAGCTCCGGTGGTCGGGATGAGCAGTTCTTC. Its translation is CASSSGGRDEQFF.